One sample yielded the 12 T cell receptor beta chains listed below, sequenced in a study of blood T cell repertoires in COVID-19. Clones were read by immunoSEQ multiplex PCR, and TCRdb kept only the in-frame ones, dropping some. The table lists 200,000 to 250,000 clones, 88% of them singletons. Sequenced sample: peripheral blood. These receptor sequences come from a woman aged 55 to 70 with acute or convalescent COVID-19.

The chain carries TRBV7-2 and TRBJ2-1, with D perhaps TRBD2 (6 bases). CDR3 length equals 12 residues. The germline gives CDR1 SGHTA, CDR2 FQGNSA. Trimming took off 1 base at V and 14 bases at J, with 12 bases between the two ends. The CDR3 coding sequence is TGTGCCAGCAGCTTAGATGTGGGAGGTAAGTTCTTC. This encodes CASSLDVGGKFF.

V is TRBV11-2 and J is TRBJ1-3; 8 bases are shared with TRBD1. The ends lost 4 bases at V and 4 bases at J; junction bases unmatched: 9. Germline V gene sequence: CDR1 SGHAT, CDR2 FQNNGV. The CDR3 runs to 16 residues. CDR3 sequence: CASSSQVRGQGNTIYF. CDR3 sequence (DNA): TGTGCCAGCAGCTCCCAAGTCAGGGGGCAAGGAAACACCATATATTTT.

The chain links TRBV11-2 to TRBJ1-3, with 8 bases matching TRBD1. J lost 2 bases, V lost 5 bases, and 5 bases had no gene match. The CDR3 is 15 residues long. Germline CDR1 reads SGHAT; CDR2 reads FQNNGV. The CDR3 reads CASSRGQGAGNTIYF. DNA of the CDR3: TGTGCCAGCAGCCGTGGACAGGGAGCTGGAAACACCATATATTTT.

This clone was seen once. The chain carries TRBV3-1 (or the pseudogene TRBV3-2) and TRBJ2-7, with 8 bases identical to TRBD1. The germline V gene encodes CDR1 LGHDT and CDR2 YNNKEL (reference sequence). The V and J ends lost 4 bases and 8 bases, in that order; junction bases with no gene match: 4. The CDR3 has 12 residues. The CDR3 bases are TGTGCCAGCAGCCTGCGGACAGGGAAGCAGTACTTC. This codes for CASSLRTGKQYF.

The chain couples TRBV7-9 to TRBJ2-5; 13 nucleotides line up with TRBD2. This CDR3 spans 14 amino acids. J was trimmed by 13 bases and V by 6 bases; bases with no gene match: 11. CDR1 is SEHNR, CDR2 FQNEAQ, per germline (reference sequence). The CDR3 bases are TGTGCCAGCAGTTCCCGGACTAGCGGGGGCGTAACGTACTTC. This translates into CASSSRTSGGVTYF. Together with reference TRBV7-9 and TRBJ2-5, the CDR3 gives the full variable domain: DTGVSQNPRHKITKRGQNVTFRCDPISEHNRLYWYRQTLGQGPEFLTYFQNEAQLEKSRLLSDRFSAERPKGSFSTLEIQRTEQGDSAMYLCASSSRTSGGVTYFGPGTRLLVL.

V and J are TRBV18 and TRBJ2-3, with D possibly being TRBD1 (6 bases). Per the germline V gene, CDR1 is KGHSH and CDR2 is LQKENI. V lost 0 bases, J lost 3 bases, and 25 bases lay in between. The CDR3 spans 20 residues. The CDR3 sequence: CASSPPIGAGDLKATDTQYF. In DNA form, the CDR3 reads TGTGCCAGCTCACCACCGATAGGGGCAGGGGACCTTAAAGCAACAGATACGCAGTATTTT. Full variable domain (rest looked up from reference TRBV18 and TRBJ2-3): NAGVMQNPRHLVRRRGQEARLRCSPMKGHSHVYWYRQLPEEGLKFMVYLQKENIIDESGMPKERFSAEFPKEGPSILRIQQVVRGDSAAYFCASSPPIGAGDLKATDTQYFGPGTRLTVL.

This chain uses TRBV28 with TRBJ1-5; TRBD1 agrees at 8 bases. CDR3 size: 15 residues. The V and J ends lost 4 bases and 0 bases, in that order; junction bases with no gene match: 2. The germline V gene has CDR1 MDHEN and CDR2 SYDVKM. The CDR3 loop is CASSWDRNSNQPQHF. As DNA, the CDR3 is TGTGCCAGCAGTTGGGACAGGAATAGCAATCAGCCCCAGCATTTT.

J is TRBJ2-1 and V is TRBV5-6, with 9 bases lining up with TRBD2. J was trimmed by 0 bases and V by 2 bases; bases with no gene match: 9. The CDR3 runs 18 residues. The germline V gene has CDR1 SGHDT and CDR2 YYEEEE. The CDR3 DNA sequence: TGTGCCAGCAGCTTTCGGGTCCAAGCGGGGGGCTCCTACAATGAGCAGTTCTTC. Translation gives CASSFRVQAGGSYNEQFF.

The gene calls are TRBV15 and TRBJ2-7; 7 bases align to TRBD1. V was clipped by 2 bases and J by 3 bases; unmatched bases: 7. The CDR3 runs 15 residues. Germline CDR1 and CDR2: LNHNV and YYDKDF (reference sequence). The CDR3, as DNA: TGTGCCACCAGCAGATCCAGGACAGGTTACTACGAGCAGTACTTC. This gives the protein CATSRSRTGYYEQYF.

The chain carries TRBV30 and TRBJ1-2; tentative D call: TRBD1 (6 bases). The V end was cut by 5 bases, the J end by 3 bases, with 13 bases between. Germline values: CDR1 GTSNPN, CDR2 SVGIG (reference sequence). This CDR3 region has 13 residues. The CDR3 spells CAWYIDRYYGYTF. The CDR3 bases are TGTGCCTGGTATATCGACAGGTACTATGGCTACACCTTC.

V and J are TRBV4-3 and TRBJ1-4, with unresolved D. V was cut by 0 bases and J by 11 bases, with 10 bases left in between. Germline CDR1 and CDR2: LGHNA and YSLEER. The CDR3 consists of 13 residues. The CDR3 DNA is TGCGCCAGCAGCCAAGATAGGCGAGGGAAACTGTTTTTT. Translation: CASSQDRRGKLFF.

This rearrangement joins TRBV6-2 or TRBV6-3 to TRBJ2-5; 13 nucleotides match TRBD2. V lost 5 bases and J lost 5; bases outside the gene matches: 2. The CDR3 totals 14 residues. Germline V CDR1 and CDR2: MNHEY, SVGEGT. The CDR3 region has the DNA TGTGCCAGCAGTCGGACTAGCGGGAGTGAGACCCAGTACTTC. Translation: CASSRTSGSETQYF.